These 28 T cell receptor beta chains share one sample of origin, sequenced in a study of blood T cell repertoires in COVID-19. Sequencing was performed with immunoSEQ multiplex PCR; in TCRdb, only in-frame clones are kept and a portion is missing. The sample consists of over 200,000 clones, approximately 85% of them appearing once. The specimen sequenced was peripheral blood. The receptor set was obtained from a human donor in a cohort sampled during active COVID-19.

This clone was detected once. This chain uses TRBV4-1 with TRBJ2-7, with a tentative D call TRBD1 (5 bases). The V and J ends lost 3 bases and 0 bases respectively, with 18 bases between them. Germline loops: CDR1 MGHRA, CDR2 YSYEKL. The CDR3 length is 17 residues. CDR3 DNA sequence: TGCGCCAGCAGCCAGACGGACACCGGTATCGTCTCCTACGAGCAGTACTTC. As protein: CASSQTDTGIVSYEQYF.

The DNA for the CDR3 is TGTGCCAGCAGCTTAGTCCCCCAGGAGGGCACTGAAGCTTTCTTT. Protein sequence: CASSLVPQEGTEAFF. The rearrangement uses TRBV7-9 and TRBJ1-1; the D is unclear. Germline lookup yields CDR1 SEHNR and CDR2 FQNEAQ (reference sequence). CDR3 size: 15 residues. The V gene lost 1 base and the J gene lost 4 bases, with 13 bases spanning the gap.

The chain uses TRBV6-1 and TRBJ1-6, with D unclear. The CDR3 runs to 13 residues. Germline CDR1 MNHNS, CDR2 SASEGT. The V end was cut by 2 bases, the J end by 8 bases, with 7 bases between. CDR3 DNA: TGTGCCAGCAGTGAATGGAGGGATTCACCCCTCCACTTT. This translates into CASSEWRDSPLHF.

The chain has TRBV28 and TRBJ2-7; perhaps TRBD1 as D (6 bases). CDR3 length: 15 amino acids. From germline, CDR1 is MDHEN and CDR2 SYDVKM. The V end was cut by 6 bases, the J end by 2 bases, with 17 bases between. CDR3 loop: CASSAFGTKAYEQYF. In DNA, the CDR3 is TGTGCCAGCAGCGCCTTCGGGACAAAGGCCTACGAGCAGTACTTC.

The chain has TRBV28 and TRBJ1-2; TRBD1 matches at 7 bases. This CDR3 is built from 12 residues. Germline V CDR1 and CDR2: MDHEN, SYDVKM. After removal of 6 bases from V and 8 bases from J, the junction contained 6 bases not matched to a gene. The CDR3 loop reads CASSKGALGYTF. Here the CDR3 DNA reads TGTGCCAGCAGCAAGGGGGCCTTAGGCTACACCTTC.

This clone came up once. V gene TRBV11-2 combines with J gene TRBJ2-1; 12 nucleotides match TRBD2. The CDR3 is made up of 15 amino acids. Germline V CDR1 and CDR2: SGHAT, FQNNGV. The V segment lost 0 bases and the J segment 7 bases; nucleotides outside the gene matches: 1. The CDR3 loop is CASSLETSGRNEQFF. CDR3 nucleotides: TGTGCCAGCAGCTTAGAAACTAGCGGGAGGAATGAGCAGTTCTTC.

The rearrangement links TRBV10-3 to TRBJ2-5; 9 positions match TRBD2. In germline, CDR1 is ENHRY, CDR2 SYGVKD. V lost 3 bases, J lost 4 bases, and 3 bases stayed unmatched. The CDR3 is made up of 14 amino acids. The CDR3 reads CAISDDSGGETQYF. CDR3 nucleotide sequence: TGTGCCATCAGTGACGATAGCGGGGGAGAGACCCAGTACTTC.

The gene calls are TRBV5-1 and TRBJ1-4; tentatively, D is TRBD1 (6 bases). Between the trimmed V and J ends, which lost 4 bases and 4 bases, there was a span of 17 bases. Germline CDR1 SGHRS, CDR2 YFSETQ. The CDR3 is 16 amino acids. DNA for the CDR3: TGCGCCAGCAGCCTGTCTATGGGGGGGCATAATGAAAAACTGTTTTTT. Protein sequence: CASSLSMGGHNEKLFF.

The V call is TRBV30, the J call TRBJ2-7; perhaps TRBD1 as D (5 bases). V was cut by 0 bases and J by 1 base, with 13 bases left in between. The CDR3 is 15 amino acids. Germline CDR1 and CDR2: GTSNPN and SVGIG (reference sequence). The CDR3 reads CAWSVYPGLSYEQYF. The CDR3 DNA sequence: TGTGCCTGGAGTGTATACCCAGGGCTTTCCTACGAGCAGTACTTC.

The CDR3 reads CASSSGQGHNSPLHF. DNA of the CDR3: TGTGCCAGCAGCTCGGGACAGGGCCATAATTCACCCCTCCACTTT. The chain couples TRBV7-9 to TRBJ1-6, with 9 bases lining up with TRBD1. The V gene end was trimmed by 4 bases and the J gene end by 5 bases; junction bases not matched to a gene: 3. CDR3 length equals 15 residues. The V gene's germline CDR1 is SEHNR and CDR2 FQNEAQ (reference sequence).

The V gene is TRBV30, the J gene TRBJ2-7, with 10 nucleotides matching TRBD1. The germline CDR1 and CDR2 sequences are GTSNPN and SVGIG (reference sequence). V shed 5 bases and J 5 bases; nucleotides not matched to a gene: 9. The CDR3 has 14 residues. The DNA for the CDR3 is TGTGCCTGGCTCAAACGACAGGGGGCCCACGAGCAGTACTTC. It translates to CAWLKRQGAHEQYF.

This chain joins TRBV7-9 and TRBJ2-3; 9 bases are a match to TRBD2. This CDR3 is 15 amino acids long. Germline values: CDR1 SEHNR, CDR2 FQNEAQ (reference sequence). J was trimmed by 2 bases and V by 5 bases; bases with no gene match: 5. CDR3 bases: TGTGCCAGCAGCAAAAGACTAGCGGACACAGATACGCAGTATTTT. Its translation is CASSKRLADTDTQYF.

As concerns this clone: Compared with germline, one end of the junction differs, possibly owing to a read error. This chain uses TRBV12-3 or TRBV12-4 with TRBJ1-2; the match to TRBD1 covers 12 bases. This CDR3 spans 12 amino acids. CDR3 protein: CASRSGTGGPFF. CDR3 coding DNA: TGTGCCAGCAGGTCCGGGACAGGGGGCCCTTTCTTC.

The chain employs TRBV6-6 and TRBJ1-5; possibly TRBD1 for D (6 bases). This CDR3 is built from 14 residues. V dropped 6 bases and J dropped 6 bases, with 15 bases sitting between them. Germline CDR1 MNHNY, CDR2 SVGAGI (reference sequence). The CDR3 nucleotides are TGTGCCAGCAGCCGGGTAGGGGGTCCTCAGCCCCAGCATTTT. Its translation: CASSRVGGPQPQHF.

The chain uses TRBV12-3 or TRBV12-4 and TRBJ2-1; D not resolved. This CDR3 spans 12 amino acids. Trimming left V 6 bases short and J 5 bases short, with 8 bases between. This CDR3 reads CASSPRDNEQFF. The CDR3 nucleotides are TGTGCCAGCAGCCCCCGGGACAATGAGCAGTTCTTC.

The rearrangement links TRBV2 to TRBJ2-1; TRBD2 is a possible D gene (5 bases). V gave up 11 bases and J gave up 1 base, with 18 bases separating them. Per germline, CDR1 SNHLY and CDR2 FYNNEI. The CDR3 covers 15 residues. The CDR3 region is CAGGRGGISYNEQFF. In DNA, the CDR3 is TGTGCCGGAGGTAGAGGCGGAATTTCCTACAATGAGCAGTTCTTC.

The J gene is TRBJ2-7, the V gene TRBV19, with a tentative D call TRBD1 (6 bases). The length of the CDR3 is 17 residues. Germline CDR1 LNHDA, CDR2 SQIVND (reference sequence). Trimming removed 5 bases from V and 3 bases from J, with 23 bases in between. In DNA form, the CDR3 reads TGTGCCAGTAGTGAGACAGGCGTCCCCGGCTGGAGCTACGAGCAGTACTTC. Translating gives CASSETGVPGWSYEQYF.

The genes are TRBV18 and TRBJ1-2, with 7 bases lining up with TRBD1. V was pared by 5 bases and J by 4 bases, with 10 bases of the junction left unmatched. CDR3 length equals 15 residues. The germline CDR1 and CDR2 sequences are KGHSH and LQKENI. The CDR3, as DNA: TGTGCCAGCTCAACCGGGACAGATCTCGGCTATGGCTACACCTTC. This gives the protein CASSTGTDLGYGYTF.

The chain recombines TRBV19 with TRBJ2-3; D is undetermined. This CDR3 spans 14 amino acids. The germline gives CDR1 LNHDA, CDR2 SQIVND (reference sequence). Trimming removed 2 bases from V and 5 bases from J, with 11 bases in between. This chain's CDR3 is CASSIPGGEDTQYF. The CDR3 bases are TGTGCCAGTAGTATACCAGGTGGCGAAGATACGCAGTATTTT.

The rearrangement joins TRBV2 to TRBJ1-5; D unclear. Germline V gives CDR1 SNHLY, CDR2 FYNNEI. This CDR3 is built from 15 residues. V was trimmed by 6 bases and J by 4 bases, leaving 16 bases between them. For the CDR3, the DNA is TGTGCCAGCAGCCTCCTGGACGGACTTAATCAGCCCCAGCATTTT. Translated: CASSLLDGLNQPQHF.

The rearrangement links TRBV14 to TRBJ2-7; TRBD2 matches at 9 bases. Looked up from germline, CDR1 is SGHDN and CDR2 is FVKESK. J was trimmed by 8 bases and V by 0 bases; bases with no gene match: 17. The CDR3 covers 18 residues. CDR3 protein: CASSQDFGGRAEVSQQYF. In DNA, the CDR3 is TGTGCCAGCAGCCAAGATTTTGGCGGGAGGGCCGAAGTTTCGCAGCAGTACTTC. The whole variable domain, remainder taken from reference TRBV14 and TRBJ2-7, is EAGVTQFPSHSVIEKGQTVTLRCDPISGHDNLYWYRRVMGKEIKFLLHFVKESKQDESGMPNNRFLAERTGGTYSTLKVQPAELEDSGVYFCASSQDFGGRAEVSQQYFGPGTRLTVT.

For the CDR3, the DNA is TGTGCCAGCGCGGTGGGGGACAGGGGCAACGAGCAGTACTTC. This translates into CASAVGDRGNEQYF. J is TRBJ2-7 and V is TRBV5-4; TRBD1 aligns across 10 bases. Trimming took 7 bases from V and 5 from J; bases not matched to a gene: 9. Germline-derived CDR1 and CDR2 are SGHNT and YYREEE (reference sequence). The CDR3 totals 14 residues. The full variable domain, its missing parts supplied by reference TRBV5-4 and TRBJ2-7, is ETGVTQSPTHLIKTRGQQVTLRCSSQSGHNTVSWYQQALGQGPQFIFQYYREEENGRGNFPPRFSGLQFPNYSSELNVNALELDDSALYLCASAVGDRGNEQYFGPGTRLTVT.

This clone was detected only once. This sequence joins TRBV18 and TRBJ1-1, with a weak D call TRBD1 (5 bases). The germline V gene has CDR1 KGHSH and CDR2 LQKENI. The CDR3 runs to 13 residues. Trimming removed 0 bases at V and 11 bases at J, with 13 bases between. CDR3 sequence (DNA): TGTGCCAGCTCACCACCGGGGGGGTCTGGGGCTTTCTTT. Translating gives CASSPPGGSGAFF.

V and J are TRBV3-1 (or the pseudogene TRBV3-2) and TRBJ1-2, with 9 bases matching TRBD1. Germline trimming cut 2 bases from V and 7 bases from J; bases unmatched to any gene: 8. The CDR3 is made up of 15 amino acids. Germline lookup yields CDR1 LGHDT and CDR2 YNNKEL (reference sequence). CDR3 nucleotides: TGTGCCAGCAGCCAAACAGGGGGCGTTTCAGGTGGCTACACCTTC. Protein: CASSQTGGVSGGYTF.

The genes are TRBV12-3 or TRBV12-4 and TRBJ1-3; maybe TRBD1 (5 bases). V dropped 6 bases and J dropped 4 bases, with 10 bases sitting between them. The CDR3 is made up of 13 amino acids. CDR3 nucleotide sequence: TGTGCCAGCAGCCCTGACAGAGGAAACACCATATATTTT. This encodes CASSPDRGNTIYF.

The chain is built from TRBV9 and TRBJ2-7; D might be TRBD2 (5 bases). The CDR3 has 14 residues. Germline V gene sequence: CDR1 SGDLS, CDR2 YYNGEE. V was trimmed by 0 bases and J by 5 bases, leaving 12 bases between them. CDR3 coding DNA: TGTGCCAGCAGCGTAGGCAGGCTGGGAGACGAGCAGTACTTC. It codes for CASSVGRLGDEQYF.

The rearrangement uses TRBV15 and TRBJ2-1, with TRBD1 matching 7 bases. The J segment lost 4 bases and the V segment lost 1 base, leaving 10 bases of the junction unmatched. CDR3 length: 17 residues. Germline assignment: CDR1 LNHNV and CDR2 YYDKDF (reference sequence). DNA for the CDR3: TGTGCCACCAGCAGAGCCACCTCTTTGGACAGGTACAATGAGCAGTTCTTC. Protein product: CATSRATSLDRYNEQFF.

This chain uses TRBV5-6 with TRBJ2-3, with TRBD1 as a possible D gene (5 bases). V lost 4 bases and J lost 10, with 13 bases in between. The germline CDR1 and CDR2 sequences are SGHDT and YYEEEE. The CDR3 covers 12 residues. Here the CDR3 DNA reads TGTGCCAGCAGCCAGGGCCCTGAGGCGCAGTATTTT. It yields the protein CASSQGPEAQYF.